These T cell receptor beta chains were read from a single sample in a study of beta chain features in type 1 diabetes. The assay was immunoSEQ multiplex PCR, and TCRdb's table has in-frame clones only and misses some. Here the sample spans 300,000 or so clones, 9.3% being singletons. Sequenced sample: central memory CD4+ T cells from blood. These receptors all come from a man aged 25 to 40 with type 1 diabetes. CDR3s include the opening cysteine and the closing phenylalanine or tryptophan. Fields, in order: V gene, D gene, J gene, CDR3 protein. A D gene is named only where the DNA matches it firmly.

v_gene: TRBV14; d_gene: -; j_gene: TRBJ1-5; CDR3aa: CASSQEPRYSNQPQHF
v_gene: TRBV11-2; d_gene: TRBD1; j_gene: TRBJ2-7; CDR3aa: CASSSSSPDRGVVEQYF
v_gene: TRBV6-1; d_gene: -; j_gene: TRBJ1-2; CDR3aa: CASSDDHFSLYGYTF
v_gene: TRBV28; d_gene: -; j_gene: TRBJ1-5; CDR3aa: CASRGGAGYSNQPQHF
v_gene: TRBV7-2; d_gene: -; j_gene: TRBJ2-5; CDR3aa: CASSPHREETQYF
v_gene: TRBV7-2; d_gene: TRBD2; j_gene: TRBJ2-5; CDR3aa: CASSILAGFQETQYF
v_gene: TRBV29-1; d_gene: -; j_gene: TRBJ1-2; CDR3aa: CSVERSSTGPNYGYTF
v_gene: TRBV5-1; d_gene: -; j_gene: TRBJ2-3; CDR3aa: CASSLGIRFTTDTQYF
v_gene: TRBV28; d_gene: -; j_gene: TRBJ2-7; CDR3aa: CASSIYGSKFADEQYF
v_gene: TRBV18; d_gene: TRBD2; j_gene: TRBJ2-7; CDR3aa: CASSPRSRTSGYEQYF
v_gene: TRBV2; d_gene: -; j_gene: TRBJ2-7; CDR3aa: CASSPKGAGEQYF
v_gene: TRBV7-8; d_gene: -; j_gene: TRBJ2-3; CDR3aa: CASTQGRGSTDTQYF
v_gene: TRBV11-2; d_gene: TRBD2; j_gene: TRBJ2-1; CDR3aa: CASSLRRGFNNEQFF
v_gene: TRBV27; d_gene: -; j_gene: TRBJ2-5; CDR3aa: CASSLGETQYF
v_gene: TRBV5-1; d_gene: -; j_gene: TRBJ2-5; CDR3aa: CASSASTGRETQYF
v_gene: TRBV21-1; d_gene: -; j_gene: TRBJ2-6; CDR3aa: CASSKVAVGGANVLTF
v_gene: TRBV7-9; d_gene: -; j_gene: TRBJ2-3; CDR3aa: CASSLSPASTDTQYF
v_gene: TRBV4-3; d_gene: -; j_gene: TRBJ1-4; CDR3aa: CASAPFAGATNEKLFF